Each of the 12 T cell receptor beta chains below was sequenced from the same sample in a study of Ad26.COV2.S vaccination and SARS-CoV-2 variants. The sample's treatment: approximately 18 received Ad26.COV2.S at low or high dose, single or two shots; roughly 5 received placebo; per-sample allocation not given. Day 63 after the first injection of vaccine or placebo was the sampling time. Here immunoSEQ multiplex PCR was the method, and the copy in TCRdb shows in-frame clones only, minus some. The sample comprises about 440,000 clones, 90% of which are singletons, and around 4.5% rests with the top ten. Here the sequenced sample was peripheral blood, taken in a trial of Ad26.COV2.S vaccine versus placebo. These receptor sequences come from a person aged 18-65 years who received the Ad26.COV2.S COVID-19 vaccine or a placebo.

The chain employs TRBV29-1 and TRBJ2-1, with 7 nucleotides matching TRBD2. Germline trimming cut 4 bases from V and 8 bases from J; bases unmatched to any gene: 11. Germline V gene sequence: CDR1 SQVTM, CDR2 ANQGSEA. CDR3 length equals 14 residues. CDR3 in amino acids: CSVVGGRSGHEQFF. CDR3 nucleotides: TGCAGCGTTGTGGGGGGGAGGAGCGGCCATGAGCAGTTCTTC.

This clone was counted a few times. An end of the junction does not agree with germline; a read error may underlie this. The chain combines TRBV2 with TRBJ2-7; 8 nucleotides match TRBD1. Per germline, CDR1 SNHLY and CDR2 FYNNEI. The CDR3 length is 13 residues. The CDR3 sequence is CATSRDRTVLRHF. The CDR3 DNA sequence: TGTGCCACCTCGCGGGACAGGACGGTACTTCGGCACTTC. The full variable domain, with the rest looked up from reference TRBV2 and TRBJ2-7, is EPEVTQTPSHQVTQMGQEVILRCVPISNHLYFYWYRQILGQKVEFLVSFYNNEISEKSEIFDDQFSVERPDGSNFTLKIRSTKLEDSAMYFCATSRDRTVLRHFGPGTRLTVT.

This clone is a singleton in its sample. The chain employs TRBV27 and TRBJ2-2, with D uncertain. The V gene lost 3 bases and the J gene lost 6 bases, with 2 bases spanning the gap. The CDR3 is 11 residues long. The germline V gene has CDR1 MNHEY and CDR2 SMNVEV (reference sequence). The CDR3 protein is CASSFAGELFF. The CDR3, as DNA: TGTGCCAGCAGTTTCGCCGGGGAGCTGTTTTTT.

The chain joins TRBV10-3 to TRBJ1-6; no reliable D call. Germline lookup yields CDR1 ENHRY and CDR2 SYGVKD. CDR3 length: 14 amino acids. V lost 8 bases and J lost 0, with 8 bases in between. The CDR3 sequence is CAIYEGSYNSPLHF. DNA of the CDR3: TGTGCCATCTACGAAGGCTCCTATAATTCACCCCTCCACTTT.

V usage is TRBV11-2 and J usage is TRBJ2-7; D ambiguous. Germline V gene sequence: CDR1 SGHAT, CDR2 FQNNGV. The V gene lost 4 bases and the J gene lost 4 bases, with 20 bases spanning the gap. The CDR3 runs 16 residues. This CDR3 reads CASSSPAESRSYEQYF. CDR3 DNA: TGTGCCAGCAGCTCGCCCGCGGAGAGCCGATCGTACGAGCAGTACTTC.

The chain combines TRBV3-1 (or the pseudogene TRBV3-2) with TRBJ2-7, with TRBD2 as a possible D gene (6 bases). Trimming took 4 bases from V and 3 from J, leaving 10 bases between them. Germline V gene sequence: CDR1 LGHDT, CDR2 YNNKEL (reference sequence). The CDR3 runs 13 residues. The chain's CDR3 is CASSRLDGYEQYF. CDR3 DNA: TGTGCCAGCAGCCGACTAGACGGCTACGAGCAGTACTTC.

J is TRBJ1-2 and V is TRBV19, with TRBD1 as a possible D gene (5 bases). The V gene's germline CDR1 is LNHDA and CDR2 SQIVND (reference sequence). The CDR3 length is 17 residues. Trimming pared 3 bases from V and 4 bases from J, leaving 21 bases between. The CDR3 DNA is TGTGCCAGTAGTATTACCCGTGGGGCCTCGAGGGCCTATGGCTACACCTTC. Encoded protein: CASSITRGASRAYGYTF.

The V call is TRBV9, the J call TRBJ2-2; D perhaps matches TRBD2 (6 bases). This CDR3 contains 17 residues. The germline gives CDR1 SGDLS, CDR2 YYNGEE. V gave up 4 bases and J gave up 0 bases, with 16 bases separating them. The CDR3 sequence: CASSLLDSGSNTGELFF. CDR3 nucleotide sequence: TGTGCCAGCAGCTTGCTGGATAGCGGATCGAACACCGGGGAGCTGTTTTTT.

The DNA for the CDR3 is TGTGCCAGCAGCTTAATACTAGCGGCCTCCTACGAGCAGTACTTC. Its protein product is CASSLILAASYEQYF. The rearrangement joins TRBV5-4 to TRBJ2-7; 8 bases align to TRBD2. The CDR3 runs to 15 residues. V shed 2 bases, J shed 0 bases, and the junction held 4 bases outside the gene matches. Germline CDR1 reads SGHNT; CDR2 reads YYREEE (reference sequence).

This clone was found once. This chain connects TRBV2 to TRBJ2-3; 7 bases map to TRBD1. The germline CDR1 and CDR2 sequences are SNHLY and FYNNEI. The junction had 9 bases not matched to a gene; V was cut back by 11 bases and J by 1 base. The CDR3 covers 14 residues. The DNA of the CDR3 is TGTGCCGGGGCCTTCACAGGGGGCACAGATACGCAGTATTTT. Residues: CAGAFTGGTDTQYF.

The chain uses TRBV3-1 (or the pseudogene TRBV3-2) and TRBJ2-1, with unresolved D. Trimming cost V 0 bases and J 10 bases, with 13 bases left between them. Germline assignment: CDR1 LGHDT and CDR2 YNNKEL (reference sequence). The CDR3 runs to 14 residues. This CDR3 reads CASSQDKGSQEQFF. The CDR3 coding sequence is TGTGCCAGCAGCCAAGATAAGGGATCCCAGGAGCAGTTCTTC.

The chain recombines TRBV25-1 with TRBJ2-5; 11 bases are shared with TRBD1. The CDR3 sequence is 17 residues long. After removal of 0 bases from V and 4 bases from J, the junction contained 7 bases not matched to a gene. CDR1 and CDR2 from the germline V gene are MGHDK and SYGVNS. The CDR3 sequence: CASSEYGGTGGGETQYF. The CDR3, as DNA: TGTGCCAGCAGTGAATATGGGGGGACAGGGGGTGGAGAGACCCAGTACTTC.